Presented here are 28 T cell receptor beta chains from one specimen sequenced in a study of shared clonotypes between healthy human individuals. Naive CD8 cells lacked CD45RO, underwent positive selection for CCR7 and left out terminally differentiated effector memory CD45RA+ cells. Produced via immunoSEQ multiplex PCR; TCRdb's table is partial and in-frame only. The sample lists millions of clones; roughly 95% were seen once. The specimen was naive CD8+ T cells sorted from blood. The receptors stem from a man aged 18 to 30 in good health.

This clone was counted once. The chain employs TRBV5-6 and TRBJ2-2; D is unresolved. Deletions cut 2 bases from V and 0 bases from J, with 11 bases between. The CDR3 runs to 16 residues. From germline, CDR1 is SGHDT and CDR2 YYEEEE. CDR3 sequence reads: CASSFGRAANTGELFF. DNA for the CDR3: TGTGCCAGCAGCTTCGGCAGAGCCGCGAACACCGGGGAGCTGTTTTTT. Combining the CDR3 with reference TRBV5-6 and TRBJ2-2 gives the whole variable domain DAGVTQSPTHLIKTRGQQVTLRCSPKSGHDTVSWYQQALGQGPQFIFQYYEEEERQRGNFPDRFSGHQFPNYSSELNVNALLLGDSALYLCASSFGRAANTGELFFGEGSRLTVL.

The genes are TRBV27 and TRBJ2-3; D tentatively fits TRBD1 or TRBD2 (7 bases each). Germline V gene sequence: CDR1 MNHEY, CDR2 SMNVEV (reference sequence). V gave up 3 bases and J gave up 5 bases, with 15 bases separating them. There are 15 residues in the CDR3. In DNA form, the CDR3 reads TGTGCCAGCAGTTTTGGGAGGGGGCCTGGAGATACGCAGTATTTT. This codes for CASSFGRGPGDTQYF.

In its sample, this clone was seen a few times. This CDR3 is also generated by other DNA sequences in the sample. The chain links TRBV19 to TRBJ2-7, with 10 nucleotides matching TRBD2. Trimming cost V 1 base and J 3 bases; bases outside gene matches: 3. Germline loops: CDR1 LNHDA, CDR2 SQIVND (reference sequence). The CDR3 totals 15 residues. CDR3 sequence reads: CASSIGASGSYEQYF. CDR3 bases: TGTGCCAGTAGTATAGGGGCTAGCGGGAGCTACGAGCAGTACTTC.

The chain combines TRBV6-5 with TRBJ2-3; tentative D call: TRBD2 (5 bases). V dropped 0 bases and J dropped 12 bases, with 13 bases sitting between them. The CDR3 sequence is 13 residues long. Germline V gene data show CDR1 as MNHEY and CDR2 as SVGAGI. As DNA, the CDR3 is TGTGCCAGCAGTTACTCCGAGACTAATTACCAGTATTTT. Protein: CASSYSETNYQYF.

This chain uses TRBV4-1 with TRBJ2-2, with 12 bases matching TRBD2. The V segment lost 8 bases and the J segment 1 base; nucleotides outside the gene matches: 5. CDR1 and CDR2 from the germline V gene are MGHRA and YSYEKL. This CDR3 comprises 16 residues. CDR3 DNA sequence: TGCGCCAGCGGATTGGGACTAGCGGGGAACACCGGGGAGCTGTTTTTT. Protein: CASGLGLAGNTGELFF.

This sequence joins TRBV6-5 and TRBJ2-2; the D gene is possibly TRBD2 (6 bases). The CDR3 sequence is 13 residues long. The V gene lost 1 base and the J gene lost 7 bases, with 7 bases spanning the gap. The germline CDR1 and CDR2 sequences are MNHEY and SVGAGI. CDR3 sequence reads: CASSYWRDGELFF. The CDR3 DNA sequence: TGTGCCAGCAGTTACTGGAGGGACGGGGAGCTGTTTTTT.

This chain joins TRBV7-9 and TRBJ1-6; D might be TRBD1 (6 bases). From germline, CDR1 is SEHNR and CDR2 FQNEAQ (reference sequence). This CDR3 is built from 15 residues. V dropped 4 bases and J dropped 4 bases, with 11 bases sitting between them. CDR3 region: CASSSPQGYNSPLHF. DNA of the CDR3: TGTGCCAGCAGCTCCCCACAGGGTTATAATTCACCCCTCCACTTT.

The rearrangement links TRBV25-1 to TRBJ2-1; 7 bases line up with TRBD2. The trim removed 5 bases at V and 1 base at J, leaving 8 bases unmatched. CDR3 length: 16 residues. The V gene's germline CDR1 is MGHDK and CDR2 SYGVNS. The CDR3 nucleotides are TGTGCCAGCAGTCCCTGGGAGGGTGCTTCCTACAATGAGCAGTTCTTC. It codes for CASSPWEGASYNEQFF.

The chain recombines TRBV9 with TRBJ2-7; possibly TRBD1 for D (5 bases). The CDR3 has 15 residues. The germline V gene has CDR1 SGDLS and CDR2 YYNGEE. Trimming took off 4 bases at V and 4 bases at J, with 18 bases between the two ends. The DNA of the CDR3 is TGTGCCAGCAGCCCCCGACAGAGTACTCCGTACGAGCAGTACTTC. This codes for CASSPRQSTPYEQYF.

The chain employs TRBV27 and TRBJ2-3; the D gene is possibly TRBD2 (6 bases). Per the germline V gene, CDR1 is MNHEY and CDR2 is SMNVEV (reference sequence). The CDR3 is made up of 12 amino acids. Trimming shortened V by 3 bases and J by 5 bases, and 6 bases separated the two germline ends. The CDR3 DNA is TGTGCCAGCAGTTTGGAGGGAGATACGCAGTATTTT. Protein: CASSLEGDTQYF.

This chain joins TRBV5-1 and TRBJ2-1; a possible D gene is TRBD1 (5 bases). Germline V lookup: CDR1 SGHRS, CDR2 YFSETQ. CDR3 length: 19 residues. Trimming removed 0 bases from V and 4 bases from J, with 23 bases in between. The CDR3 here is CASSLAIKGHNSPYNEQFF. The CDR3 DNA reads TGCGCCAGCAGCTTGGCCATAAAAGGACACAATTCTCCGTACAATGAGCAGTTCTTC. The full variable domain, rest sourced from reference TRBV5-1 and TRBJ2-1, is KAGVTQTPRYLIKTRGQQVTLSCSPISGHRSVSWYQQTPGQGLQFLFEYFSETQRNKGNFPGRFSGRQFSNSRSEMNVSTLELGDSALYLCASSLAIKGHNSPYNEQFFGPGTRLTVL.

The chain is built from TRBV4-1 and TRBJ1-2, with 7 bases aligning to TRBD1. The V gene end was trimmed by 0 bases and the J gene end by 5 bases; junction bases not matched to a gene: 9. CDR1 MGHRA and CDR2 YSYEKL come from the germline V gene. The length of the CDR3 is 16 residues. The DNA for the CDR3 is TGCGCCAGCAGCCAAGAGGGAGCGGGACAGTTTTATGGCTACACCTTC. This codes for CASSQEGAGQFYGYTF.

The sample holds one count of this clone. The J gene is TRBJ1-5, the V gene TRBV27, with D hard to call. Germline CDR1 reads MNHEY; CDR2 reads SMNVEV (reference sequence). The V end lost 6 bases, the J end lost 3 bases, and 6 bases lay between the germline ends. The CDR3 consists of 12 residues. The CDR3 spells CASSSINQPQHF. The CDR3 coding sequence is TGTGCCAGCAGCTCAATCAATCAGCCCCAGCATTTT.

This clone was seen a single time. This rearrangement joins TRBV19 to TRBJ2-2, with 8 nucleotides matching TRBD1. The CDR3 covers 17 residues. V shed 4 bases and J 2 bases; nucleotides not matched to a gene: 9. In germline, CDR1 is LNHDA, CDR2 SQIVND (reference sequence). The CDR3 bases are TGTGCCAGTAGTACCCGGACAGGGTTAGGAAACACCGGGGAGCTGTTTTTT. Translation: CASSTRTGLGNTGELFF.

V gene TRBV6-4 combines with J gene TRBJ1-1; 7 bases are shared with TRBD1. The CDR3 totals 16 residues. V was pared by 7 bases and J by 1 base, with 12 bases of the junction left unmatched. CDR1 and CDR2 from the germline V gene are MRHNA and SNTAGT. CDR3 nucleotides: TGTGCCAGCAAGCAATTTGACAGGGATTGGAACACTGAAGCTTTCTTT. This gives the protein CASKQFDRDWNTEAFF.

The chain carries TRBV4-2 and TRBJ2-3; 7 nucleotides align to TRBD2. The J segment lost 2 bases and the V segment lost 6 bases, leaving 5 bases of the junction unmatched. The CDR3 totals 14 residues. Germline values: CDR1 LGHNA, CDR2 YNFKEQ. DNA for the CDR3: TGTGCCAGCAGTCCTAGCGGAGCCACAGATACGCAGTATTTT. It yields the protein CASSPSGATDTQYF.

The chain combines TRBV28 with TRBJ2-1, with D uncertain. The CDR3 has 13 amino acids. Germline CDR1 is MDHEN and CDR2 is SYDVKM. Trimming removed 6 bases from V and 6 bases from J, with 12 bases in between. CDR3 amino acids: CASRQPNFNEQFF. CDR3 in DNA: TGTGCCAGCAGGCAGCCGAATTTCAATGAGCAGTTCTTC.

CDR3 sequence: CASSQTSGTGFYEQYF. CDR3 sequence (DNA): TGTGCCAGCAGCCAAACGTCCGGGACAGGGTTCTACGAGCAGTACTTC. The chain employs TRBV14 and TRBJ2-7; 9 positions agree with TRBD1. Trimming cost V 2 bases and J 3 bases; bases outside gene matches: 8. From germline, CDR1 is SGHDN and CDR2 FVKESK. The CDR3 length is 16 residues.

The chain carries TRBV30 and TRBJ2-3; possibly TRBD1 or TRBD2 for D (5 bases each). CDR3 length: 13 residues. Trimming took off 6 bases at V and 4 bases at J, with 14 bases between the two ends. Germline-derived CDR1 and CDR2 are GTSNPN and SVGIG (reference sequence). The CDR3 is CACTGGGPDTQYF. Written as DNA, the CDR3 is TGTGCCTGCACGGGTGGGGGTCCAGATACGCAGTATTTT.

The J gene is TRBJ1-5, the V gene TRBV28, with D possibly TRBD1 on 5 matching bases. The CDR3 is made up of 15 amino acids. V was clipped by 2 bases and J by 2 bases, with 10 bases between them. CDR1 and CDR2 from the germline V gene are MDHEN and SYDVKM. Here the CDR3 DNA reads TGTGCCAGCAGTTTAGAGGGGACCCGCAATCAGCCCCAGCATTTT. Residues: CASSLEGTRNQPQHF.

This CDR3 reads CAIRWDSADEQYF. Here the CDR3 DNA reads TGTGCCATACGGTGGGACAGCGCGGACGAGCAGTACTTC. This chain joins TRBV6-1 and TRBJ2-7, with 7 bases fitting TRBD1. The CDR3 has 13 amino acids. With V trimmed by 10 bases and J by 5 bases, 11 bases remained unmatched. Germline assignment: CDR1 MNHNS and CDR2 SASEGT.

The V call is TRBV5-1, the J call TRBJ2-2; D gene unclear. The CDR3 has 15 residues. V was cut by 4 bases and J by 7 bases, with 17 bases left in between. From germline, CDR1 is SGHRS and CDR2 YFSETQ. The CDR3 region is CASSLAGEIGGELFF. The CDR3 bases are TGCGCCAGCAGCCTGGCTGGTGAAATCGGCGGGGAGCTGTTTTTT. Combining the CDR3 with reference TRBV5-1 and TRBJ2-2 gives the whole variable domain KAGVTQTPRYLIKTRGQQVTLSCSPISGHRSVSWYQQTPGQGLQFLFEYFSETQRNKGNFPGRFSGRQFSNSRSEMNVSTLELGDSALYLCASSLAGEIGGELFFGEGSRLTVL.

J is TRBJ2-7 and V is TRBV7-2; D remains ambiguous. Trimming shortened V by 5 bases and J by 3 bases, and 11 bases separated the two germline ends. Per germline, CDR1 SGHTA and CDR2 FQGNSA. The CDR3 has 13 residues. This CDR3 reads CASSHQVIYEQYF. In nucleotides, the CDR3 is TGTGCCAGCAGCCATCAGGTGATCTACGAGCAGTACTTC.

CDR3 in DNA: TGTGCCAGCAGCTTAGCGAAGGGGAGGGGCTCTGGGGCCAACGTCCTGACTTTC. Its protein product is CASSLAKGRGSGANVLTF. V is TRBV7-9 and J is TRBJ2-6; 7 bases fit TRBD2. With 0 bases clipped from V and 0 bases from J, the junction kept 5 bases outside the gene matches. CDR1 and CDR2 from the germline V gene are SEHNR and FQNEAQ (reference sequence). The CDR3 length is 18 residues.

This chain joins TRBV27 and TRBJ2-7, with TRBD1 matching over 10 bases. The ends lost 4 bases at V and 7 bases at J; junction bases unmatched: 4. Per the germline V gene, CDR1 is MNHEY and CDR2 is SMNVEV (reference sequence). CDR3 length: 13 residues. The CDR3 DNA reads as TGTGCCAGCAGTTGGACAGGGGGTAGTGAGCAGTACTTC. The encoded protein is CASSWTGGSEQYF.

The sample holds a few counts of this clone. The CDR3 sequence: CASSVGQANYGYTF. As DNA, the CDR3 is TGTGCCAGCAGTGTGGGACAAGCTAACTATGGCTACACCTTC. The chain is built from TRBV27 and TRBJ1-2, with D possibly TRBD1 on 6 matching bases. V lost 5 bases, J lost 0 bases, and 10 bases lay in between. This CDR3 region has 14 residues. Germline loops: CDR1 MNHEY, CDR2 SMNVEV (reference sequence).

The chain carries TRBV7-9 and TRBJ1-5, with 8 bases lining up with TRBD1. V was pared by 1 base and J by 4 bases, with 6 bases of the junction left unmatched. This CDR3 is built from 16 residues. The germline gives CDR1 SEHNR, CDR2 FQNEAQ (reference sequence). This CDR3 is CASSLGGQGANQPQHF. The CDR3 DNA reads TGTGCCAGCAGCTTAGGCGGACAGGGAGCGAATCAGCCCCAGCATTTT.

Notes on this clone: In the same sample, other DNA sequences code for this CDR3. This CDR3 is CASSFSGSYEQYF. The CDR3 DNA reads TGTGCCAGCAGCTTTAGCGGCTCCTACGAGCAGTACTTC. V gene TRBV7-9 combines with J gene TRBJ2-7; D perhaps matches TRBD2 (6 bases). V was cut by 3 bases and J by 0 bases, with 6 bases left in between. CDR1 is SEHNR, CDR2 FQNEAQ, per germline (reference sequence). CDR3 size: 13 residues.